What follows are 31 T cell receptor beta chains derived from one specimen sequenced in a study of response to subunit inactivated influenza vaccine. One entry per CDR3 protein, called by TCRdb with MiXCR from the RT-PCR reads. The sample yields hundreds of thousands of distinct CDR3 sequences, less than 8% seen once. The source material was PBMCs from blood, sampled 23 months after vaccination. The origin of the receptors is a man aged 50 to 69 who received an inactivated influenza vaccine.

The chain joins TRBV9 to TRBJ1-6; weak D call: TRBD1 (6 bases). V was pared by 0 bases and J by 7 bases, with 8 bases between. This CDR3 contains 14 residues. In germline, CDR1 is SGDLS, CDR2 YYNGEE. CDR3 amino acids: CASSVGDINSPLHF. In nucleotides, the CDR3 is TGTGCCAGCAGCGTAGGGGACATAAATTCACCCCTCCACTTT. Variable domain in full (rest from reference TRBV9 and TRBJ1-6): DSGVTQTPKHLITATGQRVTLRCSPRSGDLSVYWYQQSLDQGLQFLIQYYNGEERAKGNILERFSAQQFPDLHSELNLSSLELGDSALYFCASSVGDINSPLHFGNGTRLTVT.

With respect to this clonotype: Sequence at one end of the junction differs from germline and may be a read error. DNA for the CDR3: TGTGCCAGCAGTTTATCCGGGAACTCCGGGGAGCTGTTTTTT. It translates to CASSLSGNSGELFF. The rearrangement links TRBV27 to TRBJ2-2; tentatively, D is TRBD2 (5 bases). Germline lookup yields CDR1 MNHEY and CDR2 SMNVEV (reference sequence). The CDR3 runs 14 residues.

The V call is TRBV2, the J call TRBJ2-7, with 9 bases aligning to TRBD1. The germline CDR1 and CDR2 sequences are SNHLY and FYNNEI. V trimming: 8 bases; J trimming: 4 bases; junction bases outside the gene matches: 3. The CDR3 runs to 12 residues. CDR3 nucleotide sequence: TGTGCCAGCTTCGGACAGGGGTACGAGCAGTACTTC. It yields the protein CASFGQGYEQYF. The full variable domain, completed using reference TRBV2 and TRBJ2-7, is EPEVTQTPSHQVTQMGQEVILRCVPISNHLYFYWYRQILGQKVEFLVSFYNNEISEKSEIFDDQFSVERPDGSNFTLKIRSTKLEDSAMYFCASFGQGYEQYFGPGTRLTVT.

V and J are TRBV4-2 and TRBJ1-5; no clear D gene. Germline V lookup: CDR1 LGHNA, CDR2 YNFKEQ. With 4 bases removed from V and 5 bases from J, the gap between germline ends came to 15 bases. The CDR3 extends over 15 amino acids. Here the CDR3 reads CASSRRPGKDQPQHF. The CDR3 DNA is TGTGCCAGCAGCCGTAGACCGGGGAAGGATCAGCCCCAGCATTTT.

This clonotype was counted between two and nine times. The chain uses TRBV10-3 and TRBJ1-2; TRBD1 agrees at 9 bases. The CDR3 spans 14 residues. V was clipped by 11 bases and J by 0 bases; unmatched bases: 7. Germline V gene lookup returns CDR1 ENHRY and CDR2 SYGVKD. CDR3 protein: CASRQGGANYGYTF. For the CDR3, the DNA is TGTGCCTCGAGACAGGGGGGGGCTAACTATGGCTACACCTTC.

This clonotype was found a few times. The chain recombines TRBV10-3 with TRBJ1-2; no definite D call. Germline assignment: CDR1 ENHRY and CDR2 SYGVKD. This CDR3 comprises 13 residues. Trimming left V 3 bases short and J 4 bases short, with 9 bases between. The CDR3 is CAISDGELYGYTF. The CDR3 nucleotides are TGTGCCATCAGTGATGGGGAACTCTATGGCTACACCTTC.

This clonotype was counted ten times or more. This chain links TRBV7-2 with TRBJ1-6; 7 bases fit TRBD1. V shed 5 bases and J 10 bases; nucleotides not matched to a gene: 8. In germline, CDR1 is SGHTA, CDR2 FQGNSA. The CDR3 spans 14 residues. CDR3 residues: CASSRQGRRSPLHF. CDR3 in DNA: TGTGCCAGCAGCCGACAGGGTCGCCGGTCACCCCTCCACTTT.

This clonotype was observed a few times. The chain has TRBV19 and TRBJ2-1; D is possibly TRBD1 (5 bases). This CDR3 spans 16 amino acids. With 5 bases removed from V and 1 base from J, the gap between germline ends came to 15 bases. CDR1 and CDR2 (germline): LNHDA, SQIVND (reference sequence). CDR3 DNA: TGTGCCAGTAGTCCCGGACACCTTTCATCCTACAATGAGCAGTTCTTC. Translated, it gives CASSPGHLSSYNEQFF.

The CDR3 bases are TGTGCCAGCAGCTTAATGGGACAGGGGGCGTATGAGCAGTTCTTC. This translates into CASSLMGQGAYEQFF. The rearrangement joins TRBV13 to TRBJ2-1; 12 bases fit TRBD1. The CDR3 runs 15 residues. The germline V gene encodes CDR1 PRHDT and CDR2 FYEKMQ (reference sequence). V trimming: 2 bases; J trimming: 8 bases; junction bases outside the gene matches: 4.

The chain links TRBV20-1 to TRBJ1-5, with TRBD1 matching 7 bases. J gave up 4 bases and V 5 bases, and 8 bases lay outside the gene matches. Germline V gives CDR1 DFQATT, CDR2 SNEGSKA (reference sequence). The CDR3 is made up of 14 amino acids. DNA of the CDR3: TGCAGTGCTTTCCCGCCGGGACAGAATCAGCCCCAGCATTTT. Protein product: CSAFPPGQNQPQHF.

V gene TRBV30 combines with J gene TRBJ2-3; unclear D gene. Trimming left V 3 bases short and J 3 bases short, with 13 bases between. The germline CDR1 and CDR2 sequences are GTSNPN and SVGIG (reference sequence). This CDR3 has 14 amino acids. The CDR3 bases are TGTGCCTGGAGCGTATCTAGGATTACAGATACGCAGTATTTT. Translated, it gives CAWSVSRITDTQYF. Complete variable domain (other parts from reference TRBV30 and TRBJ2-3): SQTIHQWPATLVQPVGSPLSLECTVEGTSNPNLYWYRQAAGRGLQLLFYSVGIGQISSEVPQNLSASRPQDRQFILSSKKLLLSDSGFYLCAWSVSRITDTQYFGPGTRLTVL.

The CDR3 DNA sequence: TGTGCCAGCAGCTTGGTAGGGATGGGAGTGGACACTGAAGCTTTCTTT. Its protein product is CASSLVGMGVDTEAFF. The chain uses TRBV5-4 and TRBJ1-1; no clear D. Germline-derived CDR1 and CDR2 are SGHNT and YYREEE (reference sequence). Trimming shortened V by 0 bases and J by 3 bases, and 15 bases separated the two germline ends. The CDR3 is made up of 16 amino acids.

This clonotype has just a few counts. This chain connects TRBV20-1 to TRBJ2-1; 7 nucleotides match TRBD2. The CDR3 spans 14 residues. Germline V lookup: CDR1 DFQATT, CDR2 SNEGSKA (reference sequence). CDR3 in DNA: TGCAGGCCTCTTGGCGGGGGAATCAACAATGAGCAGTTCTTC. Protein sequence: CRPLGGGINNEQFF.

CDR3 nucleotide sequence: TGCAGTGCTGATAACCCCTCCGGGGGTACCACAGATACGCAGTATTTT. Amino acids: CSADNPSGGTTDTQYF. The V call is TRBV20-1, the J call TRBJ2-3, with D perhaps TRBD2 (6 bases). The CDR3 covers 16 residues. Trimming removed 5 bases at V and 2 bases at J, with 20 bases between. The germline gives CDR1 DFQATT, CDR2 SNEGSKA (reference sequence).

In the case of this clonotype: One end of the junction does not line up with germline, which may come from a read error. The J gene is TRBJ2-7, the V gene TRBV3-1; D unresolved. This CDR3 has 13 residues. Germline-derived CDR1 and CDR2 are LGHDT and YNNKEL (reference sequence). The CDR3 DNA is TGTGCCAGCAGCCCCGGGCTACCCTGCGAGCCGTACTTC. Translating it yields CASSPGLPCEPYF.

The V call is TRBV27, the J call TRBJ2-1; 10 nucleotides line up with TRBD2. This CDR3 comprises 16 residues. The germline gives CDR1 MNHEY, CDR2 SMNVEV (reference sequence). The V and J ends lost 8 bases and 0 bases, in that order; junction bases with no gene match: 7. For the CDR3, the DNA is TGTGCCAGCCGTCCTGGACTAGCGGCCTCCTACAATGAGCAGTTCTTC. Amino acids: CASRPGLAASYNEQFF.

This clonotype was counted many times. The chain recombines TRBV6-5 with TRBJ1-5, with 10 positions matching TRBD1. The CDR3 runs 16 residues. From germline, CDR1 is MNHEY and CDR2 SVGAGI. J lost 1 base, V lost 4 bases, and 4 bases had no gene match. CDR3 amino acids: CASSLDRGGSNQPQHF. For the CDR3, the DNA is TGTGCCAGCAGTTTGGACAGGGGGGGGAGCAATCAGCCCCAGCATTTT.

In this sample, this clonotype turned up a few times. The chain uses TRBV27 and TRBJ2-3; D may match TRBD1 or TRBD2 (6 bases each). Germline V gene data show CDR1 as MNHEY and CDR2 as SMNVEV (reference sequence). Trimming removed 10 bases from V and 5 bases from J, with 22 bases in between. The CDR3 is 15 amino acids. The CDR3 spells CATRRGQRTQDTQYF. CDR3 nucleotides: TGTGCCACACGACGGGGGCAGAGGACACAAGATACGCAGTATTTT.

This clonotype was seen a few times. This rearrangement joins TRBV11-1 to TRBJ1-5; 8 positions match TRBD1. Germline lookup yields CDR1 SGHAT and CDR2 FQDESV (reference sequence). This CDR3 is built from 18 residues. V shed 4 bases, J shed 0 bases, and the junction held 11 bases outside the gene matches. CDR3 nucleotides: TGTGCCAGCAGCTCAACCGGGACAGGCGGATATAGCAATCAGCCCCAGCATTTT. Protein: CASSSTGTGGYSNQPQHF. The full variable domain, completed using reference TRBV11-1 and TRBJ1-5, is EAEVAQSPRYKITEKSQAVAFWCDPISGHATLYWYRQILGQGPELLVQFQDESVVDDSQLPKDRFSAERLKGVDSTLKIQPAELGDSAMYLCASSSTGTGGYSNQPQHFGDGTRLSIL.

Many counts were recorded for this clonotype. This sequence joins TRBV5-1 and TRBJ2-1; D gene uncertain. V gave up 1 base and J gave up 0 bases, with 8 bases separating them. CDR3 length equals 15 residues. Germline CDR1 and CDR2: SGHRS and YFSETQ. CDR3 coding DNA: TGCGCCAGCAGCTTGTTCGCGAGCTCCTACAATGAGCAGTTCTTC. This translates into CASSLFASSYNEQFF.

A few counts support this clonotype. V usage is TRBV4-2 and J usage is TRBJ1-2; no clear D gene. V shed 1 base and J shed 0 bases, with 12 bases lying between them. CDR3 size: 16 residues. The V gene's germline CDR1 is LGHNA and CDR2 YNFKEQ. CDR3 sequence reads: CASSQGTAPANYGYTF. The CDR3 DNA is TGTGCCAGCAGCCAAGGGACGGCGCCGGCTAACTATGGCTACACCTTC.

This clonotype was picked up a small number of times. This chain connects TRBV7-2 to TRBJ2-2; no reliable D call. Trimming removed 6 bases at V and 10 bases at J, with 15 bases between. This CDR3 comprises 13 residues. The germline V gene has CDR1 SGHTA and CDR2 FQGNSA. The DNA for the CDR3 is TGTGCCAGCAGACCCGGGCCCATCGAGGAGCTGTTTTTT. This gives the protein CASRPGPIEELFF.

This clonotype was observed a handful of times. J is TRBJ1-1 and V is TRBV12-3 or TRBV12-4; D unresolved. Trimming pared 8 bases from V and 1 base from J, leaving 14 bases between. The CDR3 runs to 14 residues. The CDR3 nucleotides read TGTGCCAGCGCTACCCGGGTAGAGAACACTGAAGCTTTCTTT. This gives the protein CASATRVENTEAFF.

The chain carries TRBV5-1 and TRBJ2-7; 9 bases are shared with TRBD1. Germline V gene sequence: CDR1 SGHRS, CDR2 YFSETQ. V lost 0 bases, J lost 5 bases, and 12 bases stayed unmatched. The CDR3 spans 17 residues. CDR3 sequence (DNA): TGCGCCAGCAGCTTGGATTCGAGGGGACAGGGTGGCGACGAGCAGTACTTC. Translated, it gives CASSLDSRGQGGDEQYF.

This clonotype was counted between two and nine times. The chain couples TRBV20-1 to TRBJ2-1; 7 bases align to TRBD1. The germline V gene has CDR1 DFQATT and CDR2 SNEGSKA (reference sequence). This CDR3 region has 14 residues. The trim removed 6 bases at V and 1 base at J, leaving 6 bases unmatched. The CDR3 nucleotides are TGCAGTGCACCTCAGGGGGATTCCTACAATGAGCAGTTCTTC. Protein sequence: CSAPQGDSYNEQFF.

This clonotype showed up many times. The chain couples TRBV5-1 to TRBJ2-2; D remains ambiguous. CDR1 and CDR2 from the germline V gene are SGHRS and YFSETQ. The CDR3 contains 13 residues. V was pared by 4 bases and J by 6 bases, with 10 bases between. CDR3 loop: CASSLHEAGELFF. CDR3 nucleotide sequence: TGCGCCAGCAGCCTTCATGAGGCCGGGGAGCTGTTTTTT.

At least ten counts were recorded for this clonotype. The chain uses TRBV10-1 and TRBJ2-3, with 13 bases lining up with TRBD2. The V gene end was trimmed by 6 bases and the J gene end by 3 bases; junction bases not matched to a gene: 6. The CDR3 has 16 residues. Germline CDR1 is WNHNN and CDR2 is SYGVQD (reference sequence). The CDR3 nucleotides are TGCGCCAGCAGCGGGACTAGCGGGGCGGGAACAGATACGCAGTATTTT. Protein product: CASSGTSGAGTDTQYF.

The chain is built from TRBV2 and TRBJ2-1, with 7 bases matching TRBD1. Looked up from germline, CDR1 is SNHLY and CDR2 is FYNNEI. This CDR3 has 13 residues. The trim removed 5 bases at V and 7 bases at J, leaving 5 bases unmatched. The CDR3 sequence: CASSRDSRNEQFF. The CDR3 coding sequence is TGTGCCAGCAGTAGGGACAGCAGAAATGAGCAGTTCTTC. The entire variable domain, with the rest obtained from reference TRBV2 and TRBJ2-1, is as follows: EPEVTQTPSHQVTQMGQEVILRCVPISNHLYFYWYRQILGQKVEFLVSFYNNEISEKSEIFDDQFSVERPDGSNFTLKIRSTKLEDSAMYFCASSRDSRNEQFFGPGTRLTVL.

The V call is TRBV4-3, the J call TRBJ2-5; the D is unclear. The CDR3 is made up of 13 amino acids. CDR1 is LGHNA, CDR2 YSLEER, per germline. Trimming cost V 1 base and J 7 bases, with 10 bases left between them. The CDR3 bases are TGCGCCAGCAGCCAAGGGTCATTGGGGACCCAGTACTTC. It yields the protein CASSQGSLGTQYF.

This chain links TRBV14 with TRBJ1-5; 11 bases are a match to TRBD1. Germline V gene sequence: CDR1 SGHDN, CDR2 FVKESK. The CDR3 is made up of 15 amino acids. V shed 5 bases, J shed 6 bases, and the junction held 6 bases outside the gene matches. CDR3 loop: CASSDSGTGGQPQHF. In nucleotides, the CDR3 is TGTGCCAGCAGCGATTCCGGGACAGGGGGTCAGCCCCAGCATTTT.

This clonotype appeared many times. This sequence joins TRBV5-1 and TRBJ2-3; 8 bases match TRBD2. The CDR3 length is 15 residues. V was clipped by 4 bases and J by 4 bases; unmatched bases: 8. Germline V lookup: CDR1 SGHRS, CDR2 YFSETQ. CDR3: CASSPGGALSDTQYF. CDR3 sequence (DNA): TGCGCCAGCAGCCCCGGGGGGGCACTGTCAGATACGCAGTATTTT.